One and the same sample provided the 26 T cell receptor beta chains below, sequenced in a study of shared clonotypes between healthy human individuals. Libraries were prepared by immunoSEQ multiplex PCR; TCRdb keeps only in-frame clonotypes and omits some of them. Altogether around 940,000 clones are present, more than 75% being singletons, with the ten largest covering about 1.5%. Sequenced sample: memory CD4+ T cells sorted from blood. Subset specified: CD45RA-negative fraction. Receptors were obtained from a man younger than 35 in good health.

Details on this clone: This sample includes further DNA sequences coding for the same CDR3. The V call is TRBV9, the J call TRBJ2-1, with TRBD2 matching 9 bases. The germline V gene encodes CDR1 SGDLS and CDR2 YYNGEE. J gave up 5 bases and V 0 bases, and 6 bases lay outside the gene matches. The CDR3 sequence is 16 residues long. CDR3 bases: TGTGCCAGCAGCGTAGTCCCAGCGGGGGGCCACAATGAGCAGTTCTTC. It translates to CASSVVPAGGHNEQFF.

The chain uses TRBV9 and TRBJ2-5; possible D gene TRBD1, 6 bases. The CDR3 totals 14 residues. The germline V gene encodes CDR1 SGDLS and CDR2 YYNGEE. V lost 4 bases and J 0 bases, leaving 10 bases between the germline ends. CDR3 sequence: CASSPTGHQETQYF. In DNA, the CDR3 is TGTGCCAGCAGCCCAACAGGGCACCAAGAGACCCAGTACTTC.

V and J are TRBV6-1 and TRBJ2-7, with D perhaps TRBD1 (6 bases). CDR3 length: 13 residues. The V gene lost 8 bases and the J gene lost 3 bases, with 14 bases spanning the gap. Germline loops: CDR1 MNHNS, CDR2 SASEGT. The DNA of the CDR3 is TGTGCCAGCGTACAGGGTGGCCTCTACGAGCAGTACTTC. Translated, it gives CASVQGGLYEQYF.

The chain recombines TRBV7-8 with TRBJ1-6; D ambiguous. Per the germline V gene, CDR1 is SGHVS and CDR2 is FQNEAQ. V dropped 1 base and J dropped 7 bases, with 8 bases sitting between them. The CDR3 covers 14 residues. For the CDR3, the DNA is TGTGCCAGCAGCTTAGAGAATTACAATTCACCCCTCCACTTT. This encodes CASSLENYNSPLHF.

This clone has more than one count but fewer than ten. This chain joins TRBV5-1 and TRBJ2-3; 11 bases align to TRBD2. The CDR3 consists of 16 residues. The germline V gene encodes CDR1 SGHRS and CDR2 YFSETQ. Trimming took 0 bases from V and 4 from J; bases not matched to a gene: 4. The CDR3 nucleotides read TGCGCCAGCAGCTTGGATACTAGCGGGAGCCCAGATACGCAGTATTTT. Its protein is CASSLDTSGSPDTQYF.

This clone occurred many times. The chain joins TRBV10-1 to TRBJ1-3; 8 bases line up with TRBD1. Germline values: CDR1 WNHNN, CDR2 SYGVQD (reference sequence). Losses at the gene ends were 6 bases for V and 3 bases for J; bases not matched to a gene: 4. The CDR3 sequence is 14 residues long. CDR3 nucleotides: TGCGCCAGCAGCCCGGGACAGGTTGGAAACACCATATATTTT. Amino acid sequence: CASSPGQVGNTIYF.

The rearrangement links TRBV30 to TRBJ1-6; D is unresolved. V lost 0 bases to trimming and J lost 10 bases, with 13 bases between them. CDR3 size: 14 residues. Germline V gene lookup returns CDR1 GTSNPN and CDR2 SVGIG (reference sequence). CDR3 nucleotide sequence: TGTGCCTGGAGTGTTATAGGGTTCGACTCACCCCTCCACTTT. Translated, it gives CAWSVIGFDSPLHF.

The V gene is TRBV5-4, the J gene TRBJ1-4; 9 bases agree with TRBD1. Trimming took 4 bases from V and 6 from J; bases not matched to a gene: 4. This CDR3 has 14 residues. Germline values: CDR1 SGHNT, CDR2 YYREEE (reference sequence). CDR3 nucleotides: TGTGCCAGCAGCATCCGGGACAGGGATGAAAAACTGTTTTTT. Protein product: CASSIRDRDEKLFF.

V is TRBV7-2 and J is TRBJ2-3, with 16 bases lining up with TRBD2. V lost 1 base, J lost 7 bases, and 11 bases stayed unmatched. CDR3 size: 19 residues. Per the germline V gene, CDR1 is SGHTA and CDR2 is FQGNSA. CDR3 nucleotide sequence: TGTGCCAGCAGCTTAGGGACAGCGGGACTAGCGGGAGGGCGAAATACGCAGTATTTT. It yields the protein CASSLGTAGLAGGRNTQYF.

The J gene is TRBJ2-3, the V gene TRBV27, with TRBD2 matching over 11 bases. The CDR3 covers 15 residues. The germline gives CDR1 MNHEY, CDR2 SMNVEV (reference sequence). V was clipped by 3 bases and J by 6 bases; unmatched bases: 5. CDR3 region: CASSFLAGGSDTQYF. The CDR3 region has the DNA TGTGCCAGCAGTTTTCTAGCGGGAGGATCGGATACGCAGTATTTT.

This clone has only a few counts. CDR3: CASSGPPNTEAFF. The CDR3 DNA reads as TGTGCCAGCTCGGGTCCACCTAACACTGAAGCTTTCTTT. V is TRBV2 and J is TRBJ1-1; D remains ambiguous. The CDR3 loop spans 13 amino acids. V dropped 8 bases and J dropped 2 bases, with 12 bases sitting between them. CDR1 SNHLY and CDR2 FYNNEI come from the germline V gene.

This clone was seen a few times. The CDR3 loop reads CASSQGDGTKNIQYF. The CDR3, as DNA: TGTGCCAGCAGCCAGGGGGACGGAACCAAAAACATTCAGTACTTC. The rearrangement joins TRBV14 to TRBJ2-4; D is possibly TRBD1 or TRBD2 (5 bases each). The germline V and J ends were trimmed by 3 bases and 2 bases, with 11 bases remaining between them. Germline loops: CDR1 SGHDN, CDR2 FVKESK. This CDR3 has 15 amino acids. Together with reference TRBV14 and TRBJ2-4, the CDR3 gives the full variable domain: EAGVTQFPSHSVIEKGQTVTLRCDPISGHDNLYWYRRVMGKEIKFLLHFVKESKQDESGMPNNRFLAERTGGTYSTLKVQPAELEDSGVYFCASSQGDGTKNIQYFGAGTRLSVL.

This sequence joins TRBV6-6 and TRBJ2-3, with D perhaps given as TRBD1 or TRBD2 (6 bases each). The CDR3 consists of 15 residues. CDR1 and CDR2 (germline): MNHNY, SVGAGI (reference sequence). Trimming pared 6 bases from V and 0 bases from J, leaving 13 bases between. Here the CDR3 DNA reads TGTGCCAGCAGGGAGGGGGGTTATAGCACAGATACGCAGTATTTT. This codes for CASREGGYSTDTQYF.

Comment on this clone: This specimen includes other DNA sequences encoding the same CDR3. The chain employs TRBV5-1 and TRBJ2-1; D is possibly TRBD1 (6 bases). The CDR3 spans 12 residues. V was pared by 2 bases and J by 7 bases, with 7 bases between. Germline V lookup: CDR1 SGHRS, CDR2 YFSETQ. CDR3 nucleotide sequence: TGCGCCAGCAGCTTACAGGGAAATGAGCAGTTCTTC. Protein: CASSLQGNEQFF.

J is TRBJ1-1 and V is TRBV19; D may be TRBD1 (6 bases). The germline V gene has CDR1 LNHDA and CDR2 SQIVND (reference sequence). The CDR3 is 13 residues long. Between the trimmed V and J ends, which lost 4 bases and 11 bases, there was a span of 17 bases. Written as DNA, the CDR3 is TGTGCCAGTAGTAAATCACAGGGAGGTCTTGCTTTCTTT. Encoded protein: CASSKSQGGLAFF.

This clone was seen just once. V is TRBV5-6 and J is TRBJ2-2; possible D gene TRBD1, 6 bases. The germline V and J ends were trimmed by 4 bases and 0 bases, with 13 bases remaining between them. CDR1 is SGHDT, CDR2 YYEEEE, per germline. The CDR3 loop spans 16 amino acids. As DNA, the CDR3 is TGTGCCAGCAGCCCATACAGGGTGTCGAACACCGGGGAGCTGTTTTTT. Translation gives CASSPYRVSNTGELFF.

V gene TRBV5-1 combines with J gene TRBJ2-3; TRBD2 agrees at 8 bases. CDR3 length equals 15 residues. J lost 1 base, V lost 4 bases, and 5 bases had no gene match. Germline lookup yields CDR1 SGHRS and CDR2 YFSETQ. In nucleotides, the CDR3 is TGCGCCAGCAGCGGGGGACTAGGAGGCACAGATACGCAGTATTTT. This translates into CASSGGLGGTDTQYF.

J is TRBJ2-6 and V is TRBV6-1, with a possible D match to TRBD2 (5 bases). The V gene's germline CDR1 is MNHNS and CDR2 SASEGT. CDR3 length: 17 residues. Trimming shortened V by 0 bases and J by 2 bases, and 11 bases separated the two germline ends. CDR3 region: CASSEALRGAGANVLTF. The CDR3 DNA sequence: TGTGCCAGCAGTGAAGCGCTCCGGGGAGCTGGGGCCAACGTCCTGACTTTC.

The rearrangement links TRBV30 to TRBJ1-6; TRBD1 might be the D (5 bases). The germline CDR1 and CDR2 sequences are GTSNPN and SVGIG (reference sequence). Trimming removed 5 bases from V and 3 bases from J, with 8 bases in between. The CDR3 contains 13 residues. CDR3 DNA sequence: TGTGCCTGGGGCGACAGCTATAATTCACCCCTCCACTTT. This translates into CAWGDSYNSPLHF.

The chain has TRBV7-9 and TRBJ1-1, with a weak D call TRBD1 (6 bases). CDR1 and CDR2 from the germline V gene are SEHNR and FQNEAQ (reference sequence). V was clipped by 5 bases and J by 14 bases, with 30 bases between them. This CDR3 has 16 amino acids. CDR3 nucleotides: TGTGCCAGCAGCCCACGAGGCCGGGGGCAGGGGCCCGAGAAATTCTTT. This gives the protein CASSPRGRGQGPEKFF.

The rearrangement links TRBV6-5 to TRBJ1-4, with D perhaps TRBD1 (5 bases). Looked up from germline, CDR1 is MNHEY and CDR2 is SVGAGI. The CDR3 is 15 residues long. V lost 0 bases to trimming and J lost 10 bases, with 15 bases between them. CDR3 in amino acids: CASSYSWAAGGKLFF. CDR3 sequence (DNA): TGTGCCAGCAGTTACTCTTGGGCGGCCGGGGGAAAACTGTTTTTT.

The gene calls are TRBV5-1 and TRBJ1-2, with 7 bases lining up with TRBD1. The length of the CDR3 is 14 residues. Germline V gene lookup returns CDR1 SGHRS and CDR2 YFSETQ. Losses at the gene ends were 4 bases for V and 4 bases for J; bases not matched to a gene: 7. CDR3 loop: CASSGDSGVYGYTF. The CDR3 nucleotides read TGCGCCAGCAGCGGGGACAGTGGGGTCTATGGCTACACCTTC. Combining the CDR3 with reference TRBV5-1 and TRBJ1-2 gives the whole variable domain KAGVTQTPRYLIKTRGQQVTLSCSPISGHRSVSWYQQTPGQGLQFLFEYFSETQRNKGNFPGRFSGRQFSNSRSEMNVSTLELGDSALYLCASSGDSGVYGYTFGSGTRLTVV.

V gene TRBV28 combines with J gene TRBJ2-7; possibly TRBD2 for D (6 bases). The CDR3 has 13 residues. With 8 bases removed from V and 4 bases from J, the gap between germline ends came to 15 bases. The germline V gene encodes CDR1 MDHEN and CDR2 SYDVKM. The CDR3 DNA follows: TGTGCCAGCCTTCCCGGGAGCAGGTACGAGCAGTACTTC. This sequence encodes CASLPGSRYEQYF. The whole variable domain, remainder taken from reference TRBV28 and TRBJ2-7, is DVKVTQSSRYLVKRTGEKVFLECVQDMDHENMFWYRQDPGLGLRLIYFSYDVKMKEKGDIPEGYSVSREKKERFSLILESASTNQTSMYLCASLPGSRYEQYFGPGTRLTVT.

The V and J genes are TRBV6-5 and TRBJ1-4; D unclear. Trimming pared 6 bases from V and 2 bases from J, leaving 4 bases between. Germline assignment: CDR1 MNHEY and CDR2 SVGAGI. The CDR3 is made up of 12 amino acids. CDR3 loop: CASRQTNEKLFF. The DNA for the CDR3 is TGTGCCAGCAGACAGACTAATGAAAAACTGTTTTTT.

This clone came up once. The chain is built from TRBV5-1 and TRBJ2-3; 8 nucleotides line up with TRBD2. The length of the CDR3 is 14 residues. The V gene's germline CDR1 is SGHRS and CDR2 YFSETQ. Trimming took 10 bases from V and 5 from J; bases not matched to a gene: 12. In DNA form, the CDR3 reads TGCGCCGGGGGAAGCGGGAGTGCGGGAGATACGCAGTATTTT. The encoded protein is CAGGSGSAGDTQYF. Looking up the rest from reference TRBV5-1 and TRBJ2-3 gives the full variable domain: KAGVTQTPRYLIKTRGQQVTLSCSPISGHRSVSWYQQTPGQGLQFLFEYFSETQRNKGNFPGRFSGRQFSNSRSEMNVSTLELGDSALYLCAGGSGSAGDTQYFGPGTRLTVL.

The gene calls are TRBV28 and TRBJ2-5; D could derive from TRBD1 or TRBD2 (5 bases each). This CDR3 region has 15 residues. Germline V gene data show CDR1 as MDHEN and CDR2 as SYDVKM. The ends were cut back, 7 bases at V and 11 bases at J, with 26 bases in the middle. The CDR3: CASNRPGRRDGEQYF. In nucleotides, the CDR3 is TGTGCCAGCAACCGCCCGGGACGGCGTGATGGCGAACAGTACTTC.